The present T cell receptor (beta chain) was sequenced within a study of blood T cell repertoires in COVID-19. Study overall: Italy, Spain and the United States were the sources of the convalescent and acute COVID-19 samples. T cells, B-cell-depleted T cells, or PBMCs supplied cDNA or gDNA.

This CDR3 contains 14 residues. V lost 0 bases and J 1 base, leaving 7 bases between the germline ends. Germline V gene data show CDR1 as SGHRS and CDR2 as YFSETQ. This clone turned up a few times. In the original processing: From reference gene primer amplification, estimates of nucleated cell counts were derived. Method: immunoSEQ multiplex PCR; TCRdb's copy keeps in-frame clones and lacks some. V and J calls and clone size follow that table, whereas D and trimming were derived from the DNA. The sample records under 80,000 clones, roughly 90% being singletons. Sequencing was performed on peripheral blood. The clonotype comes from a human donor in a cohort sampled during active COVID-19. This chain links TRBV5-1 with TRBJ1-1, with D uncertain. CDR3 nucleotides: TGCGCCAGCAGCTTGGCCCGCGGGAACACTGAAGCTTTCTTT. It is translated as CASSLARGNTEAFF.